This TCR beta chain originates from a study of control samples from healthy donors and cancer patients. TCRdb's copy holds only in-frame clones and misses some; the assay was immunoSEQ multiplex PCR. The table includes around 25,000 clones, more than 75% detected once. Trimming shortened V by 1 base and J by 3 bases, and 10 bases separated the two germline ends. The CDR3 covers 15 residues. Germline CDR1 reads KGHSH; CDR2 reads LQKENI. Material for sequencing was PBMCs. The source is a man aged 45-65 years with lung cancer. The V and J genes are TRBV18 and TRBJ2-1; the D gene is possibly TRBD2 (6 bases). The chain's CDR3 is CASSPRGEVYNEQFF. CDR3 DNA: TGTGCCAGCTCACCACGAGGGGAGGTCTACAATGAGCAGTTCTTC.